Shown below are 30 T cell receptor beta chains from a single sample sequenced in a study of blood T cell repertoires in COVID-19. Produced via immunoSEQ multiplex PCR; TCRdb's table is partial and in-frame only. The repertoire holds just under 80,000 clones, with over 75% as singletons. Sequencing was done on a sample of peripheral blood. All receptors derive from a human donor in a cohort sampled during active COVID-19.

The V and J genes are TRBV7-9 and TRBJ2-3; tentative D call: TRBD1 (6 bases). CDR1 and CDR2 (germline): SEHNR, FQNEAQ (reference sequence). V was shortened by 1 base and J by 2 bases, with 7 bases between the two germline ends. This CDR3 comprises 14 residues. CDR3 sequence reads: CASSLGGHTDTQYF. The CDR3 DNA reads TGTGCCAGCAGCTTAGGGGGGCACACAGATACGCAGTATTTT.

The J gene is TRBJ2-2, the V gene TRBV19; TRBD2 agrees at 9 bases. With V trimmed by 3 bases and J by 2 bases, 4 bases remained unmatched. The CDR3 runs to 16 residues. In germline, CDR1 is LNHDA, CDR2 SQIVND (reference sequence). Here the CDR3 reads CASSIDGTSNTGELFF. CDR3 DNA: TGTGCCAGTAGTATCGACGGGACTAGCAACACCGGGGAGCTGTTTTTT.

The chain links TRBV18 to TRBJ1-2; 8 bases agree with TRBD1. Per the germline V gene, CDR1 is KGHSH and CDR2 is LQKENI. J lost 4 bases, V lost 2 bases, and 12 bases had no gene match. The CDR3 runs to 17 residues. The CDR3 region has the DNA TGTGCCAGCTCACCAGAGACAGGGGAATCGGAGGCCTATGGCTACACCTTC. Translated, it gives CASSPETGESEAYGYTF.

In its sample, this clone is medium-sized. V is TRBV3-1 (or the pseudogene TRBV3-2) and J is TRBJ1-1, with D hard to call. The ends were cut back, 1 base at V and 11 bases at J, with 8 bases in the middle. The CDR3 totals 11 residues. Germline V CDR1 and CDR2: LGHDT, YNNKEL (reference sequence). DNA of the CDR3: TGTGCCAGCAGCCAAGGGGCTCTTGCTTTCTTT. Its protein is CASSQGALAFF.

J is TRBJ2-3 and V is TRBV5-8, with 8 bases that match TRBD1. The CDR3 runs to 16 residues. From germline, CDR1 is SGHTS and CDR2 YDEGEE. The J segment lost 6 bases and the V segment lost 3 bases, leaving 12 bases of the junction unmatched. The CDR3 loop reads CASSWARTGRPDTQYF. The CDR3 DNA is TGTGCCAGCAGCTGGGCCAGGACAGGGAGACCGGATACGCAGTATTTT.

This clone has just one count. DNA for the CDR3: TGTGCCAGCAGCTTAATGGCGGGAGCGCGGGGGTACCCCACAGATACGCAGTATTTT. Translation: CASSLMAGARGYPTDTQYF. V and J are TRBV7-3 and TRBJ2-3, with TRBD2 matching 7 bases. The CDR3 is 19 amino acids. Unmatched junction bases numbered 15, after V lost 1 base and J lost 2 bases. Germline CDR1 reads SGHTA; CDR2 reads FQGTGA.

CDR3 DNA: TGCGCCAGCAATCCGGGACTACCGAACACAGATACGCAGTATTTT. This translates into CASNPGLPNTDTQYF. The V call is TRBV4-1, the J call TRBJ2-3, with 7 positions matching TRBD2. The junction had 9 bases not matched to a gene; V was cut back by 7 bases and J by 2 bases. The CDR3 extends over 15 amino acids. From germline, CDR1 is MGHRA and CDR2 YSYEKL.

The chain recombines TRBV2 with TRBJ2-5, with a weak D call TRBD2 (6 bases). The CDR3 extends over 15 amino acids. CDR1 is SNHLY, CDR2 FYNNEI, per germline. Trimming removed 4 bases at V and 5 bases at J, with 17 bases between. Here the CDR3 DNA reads TGTGCCAGCAGTGTTTTGGAGGGCAGCTGGGAGACCCAGTACTTC. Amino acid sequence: CASSVLEGSWETQYF.

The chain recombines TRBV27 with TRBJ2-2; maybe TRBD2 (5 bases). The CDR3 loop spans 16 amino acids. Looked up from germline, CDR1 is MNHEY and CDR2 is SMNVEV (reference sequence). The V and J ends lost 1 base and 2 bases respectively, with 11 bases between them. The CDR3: CASSLWASYNTGELFF. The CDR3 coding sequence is TGTGCCAGCAGTTTATGGGCTAGCTATAACACCGGGGAGCTGTTTTTT.

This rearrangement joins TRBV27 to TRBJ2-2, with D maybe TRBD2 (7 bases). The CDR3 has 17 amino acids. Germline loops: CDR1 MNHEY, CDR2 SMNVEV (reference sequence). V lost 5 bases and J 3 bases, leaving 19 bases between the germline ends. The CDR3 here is CASSLGGGPLYTGELFF. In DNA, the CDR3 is TGTGCCAGCAGTCTTGGGGGGGGGCCCTTGTACACCGGGGAGCTGTTTTTT.

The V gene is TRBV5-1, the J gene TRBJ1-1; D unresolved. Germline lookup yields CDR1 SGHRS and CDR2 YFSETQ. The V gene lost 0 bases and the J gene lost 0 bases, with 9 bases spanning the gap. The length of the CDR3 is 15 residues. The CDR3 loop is CASSLAAGLNTEAFF. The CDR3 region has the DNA TGCGCCAGCAGCTTGGCGGCAGGTTTGAACACTGAAGCTTTCTTT.

CDR3 residues: CASSRQGWSYEQYF. The CDR3 region has the DNA TGTGCCAGCAGCCGACAGGGGTGGTCCTACGAGCAGTACTTC. This rearrangement joins TRBV5-6 to TRBJ2-7, with 8 bases that match TRBD1. Germline V CDR1 and CDR2: SGHDT, YYEEEE. After removal of 4 bases from V and 1 base from J, the junction contained 4 bases not matched to a gene. This CDR3 spans 14 amino acids.

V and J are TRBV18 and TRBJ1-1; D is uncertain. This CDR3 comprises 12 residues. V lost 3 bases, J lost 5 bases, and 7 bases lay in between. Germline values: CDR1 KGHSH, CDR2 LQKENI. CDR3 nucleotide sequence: TGTGCCAGCTCACCCGACACAACTGAAGCTTTCTTT. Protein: CASSPDTTEAFF.

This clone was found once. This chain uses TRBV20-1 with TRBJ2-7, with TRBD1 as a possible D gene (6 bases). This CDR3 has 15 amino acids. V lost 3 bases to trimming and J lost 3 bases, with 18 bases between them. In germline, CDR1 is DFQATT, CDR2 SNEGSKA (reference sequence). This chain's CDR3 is CSASYTGGGSYEQYF. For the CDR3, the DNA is TGCAGTGCTAGTTACACCGGTGGGGGCAGCTACGAGCAGTACTTC.

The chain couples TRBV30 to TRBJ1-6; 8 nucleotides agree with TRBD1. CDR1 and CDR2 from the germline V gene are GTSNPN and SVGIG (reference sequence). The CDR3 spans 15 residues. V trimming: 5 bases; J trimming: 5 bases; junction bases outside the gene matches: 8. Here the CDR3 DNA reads TGTGCCTGGTCTAGCAGGGGGCGTCATAATTCACCCCTCCACTTT. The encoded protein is CAWSSRGRHNSPLHF.

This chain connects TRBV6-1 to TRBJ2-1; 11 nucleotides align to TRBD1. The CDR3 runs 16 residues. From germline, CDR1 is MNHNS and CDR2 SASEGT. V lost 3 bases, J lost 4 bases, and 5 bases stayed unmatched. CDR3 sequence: CASSDLGTGGYNEQFF. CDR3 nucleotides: TGTGCCAGCAGTGATCTAGGGACAGGGGGATACAATGAGCAGTTCTTC.

The CDR3 reads CASSDPFYRPGAQHF. The DNA for the CDR3 is TGTGCCAGCAGTGACCCATTTTACAGGCCTGGGGCCCAGCATTTT. The V gene is TRBV6-1, the J gene TRBJ1-5; the D gene is possibly TRBD1 (5 bases). Trimming cost V 3 bases and J 11 bases, with 20 bases left between them. The CDR3 has 15 amino acids. The germline gives CDR1 MNHNS, CDR2 SASEGT.

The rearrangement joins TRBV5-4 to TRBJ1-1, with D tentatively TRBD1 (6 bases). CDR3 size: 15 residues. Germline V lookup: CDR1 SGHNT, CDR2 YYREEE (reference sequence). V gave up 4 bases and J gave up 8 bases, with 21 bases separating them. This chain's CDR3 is CASSQKRDTGKEAFF. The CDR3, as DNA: TGTGCCAGCAGCCAGAAAAGGGACACAGGGAAAGAAGCTTTCTTT.

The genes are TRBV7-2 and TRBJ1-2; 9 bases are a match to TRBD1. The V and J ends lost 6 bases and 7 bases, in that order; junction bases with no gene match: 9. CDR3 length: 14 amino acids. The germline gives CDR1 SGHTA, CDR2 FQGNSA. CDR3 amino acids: CASSQTGGGLGYTF. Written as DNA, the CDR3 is TGTGCCAGCAGTCAAACAGGGGGCGGGCTTGGCTACACCTTC.

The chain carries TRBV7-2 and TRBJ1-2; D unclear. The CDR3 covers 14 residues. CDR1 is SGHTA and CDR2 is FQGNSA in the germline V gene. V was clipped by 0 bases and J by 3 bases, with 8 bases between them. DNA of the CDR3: TGTGCCAGCAGCTTAGCGGGAGCGGACTATGGCTACACCTTC. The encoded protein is CASSLAGADYGYTF.

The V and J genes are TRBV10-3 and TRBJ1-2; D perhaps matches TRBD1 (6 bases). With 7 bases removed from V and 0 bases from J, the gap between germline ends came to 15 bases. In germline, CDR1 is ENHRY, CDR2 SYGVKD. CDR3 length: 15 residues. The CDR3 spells CAINPRDTTNYGYTF. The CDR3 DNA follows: TGTGCCATCAATCCCCGGGACACTACTAACTATGGCTACACCTTC.

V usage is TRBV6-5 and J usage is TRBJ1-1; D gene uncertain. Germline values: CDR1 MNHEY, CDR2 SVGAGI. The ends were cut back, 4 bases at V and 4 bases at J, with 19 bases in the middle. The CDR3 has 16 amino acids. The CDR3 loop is CASSSPPERSGTEAFF. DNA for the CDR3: TGTGCCAGCAGTTCACCCCCCGAGAGGTCGGGCACTGAAGCTTTCTTT.

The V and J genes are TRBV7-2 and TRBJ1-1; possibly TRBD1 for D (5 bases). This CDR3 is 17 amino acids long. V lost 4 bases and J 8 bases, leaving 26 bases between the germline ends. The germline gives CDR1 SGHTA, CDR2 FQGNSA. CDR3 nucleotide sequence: TGTGCCAGCAGCTCCAATTTTTTAGGGCAGGGACTAGGGGAAGCTTTCTTT. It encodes CASSSNFLGQGLGEAFF.

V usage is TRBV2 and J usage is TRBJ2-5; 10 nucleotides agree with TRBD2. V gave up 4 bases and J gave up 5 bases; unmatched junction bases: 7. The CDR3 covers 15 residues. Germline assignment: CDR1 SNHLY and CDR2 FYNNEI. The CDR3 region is CASSGSGRAVETQYF. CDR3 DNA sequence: TGTGCCAGCAGTGGGAGCGGGAGGGCCGTGGAGACCCAGTACTTC.

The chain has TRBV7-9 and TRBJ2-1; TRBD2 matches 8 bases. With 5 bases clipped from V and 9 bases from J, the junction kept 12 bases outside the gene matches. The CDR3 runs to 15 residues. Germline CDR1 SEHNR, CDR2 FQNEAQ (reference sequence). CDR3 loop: CASSPRGGLGSEQFF. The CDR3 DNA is TGTGCCAGCAGCCCACGGGGGGGCCTCGGGTCTGAGCAGTTCTTC.

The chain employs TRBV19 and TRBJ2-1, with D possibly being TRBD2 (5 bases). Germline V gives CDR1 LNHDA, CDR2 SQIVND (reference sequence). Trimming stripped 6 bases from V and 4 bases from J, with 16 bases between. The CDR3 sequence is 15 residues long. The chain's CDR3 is CASRPPGWEYNEQFF. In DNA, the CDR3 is TGTGCCAGTAGACCCCCCGGGTGGGAGTACAATGAGCAGTTCTTC. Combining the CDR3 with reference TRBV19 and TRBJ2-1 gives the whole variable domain DGGITQSPKYLFRKEGQNVTLSCEQNLNHDAMYWYRQDPGQGLRLIYYSQIVNDFQKGDIAEGYSVSREKKESFPLTVTSAQKNPTAFYLCASRPPGWEYNEQFFGPGTRLTVL.

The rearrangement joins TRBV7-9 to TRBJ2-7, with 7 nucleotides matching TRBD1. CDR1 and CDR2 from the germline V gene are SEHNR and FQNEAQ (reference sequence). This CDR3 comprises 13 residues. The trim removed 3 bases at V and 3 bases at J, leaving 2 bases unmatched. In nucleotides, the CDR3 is TGTGCCAGCAGCTTCCGGGACAGCTACGAGCAGTACTTC. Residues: CASSFRDSYEQYF.

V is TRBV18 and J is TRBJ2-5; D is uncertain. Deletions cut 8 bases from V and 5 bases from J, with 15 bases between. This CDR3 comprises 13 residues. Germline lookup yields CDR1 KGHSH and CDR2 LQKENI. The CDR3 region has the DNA TGTGCCAGCCTCCGGGTCTCCGGGGAGACCCAGTACTTC. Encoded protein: CASLRVSGETQYF. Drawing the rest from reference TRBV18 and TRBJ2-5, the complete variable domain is NAGVMQNPRHLVRRRGQEARLRCSPMKGHSHVYWYRQLPEEGLKFMVYLQKENIIDESGMPKERFSAEFPKEGPSILRIQQVVRGDSAAYFCASLRVSGETQYFGPGTRLLVL.

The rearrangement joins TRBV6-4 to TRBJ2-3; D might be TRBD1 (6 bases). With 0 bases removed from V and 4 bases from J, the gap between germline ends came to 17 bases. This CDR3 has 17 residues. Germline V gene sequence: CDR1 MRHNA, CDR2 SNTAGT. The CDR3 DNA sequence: TGTGCCAGCAGTGACTCGAGACGCCGTACAGGGTCAGATACGCAGTATTTT. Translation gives CASSDSRRRTGSDTQYF.

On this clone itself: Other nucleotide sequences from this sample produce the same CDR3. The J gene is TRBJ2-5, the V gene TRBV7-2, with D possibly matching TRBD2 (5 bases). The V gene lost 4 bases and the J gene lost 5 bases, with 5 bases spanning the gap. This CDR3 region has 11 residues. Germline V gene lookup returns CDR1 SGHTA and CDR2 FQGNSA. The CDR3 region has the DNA TGTGCCAGCAGCTCGGGGGAGACCCAGTACTTC. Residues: CASSSGETQYF.